This T cell receptor beta chain comes out of a study of long-term antiretroviral therapy in people with HIV. A v3.0 immunoSEQ assay was performed at survey level. The data were produced by immunoSEQ multiplex PCR, yet TCRdb's version contains in-frame clones alone and is incomplete. The sample contains 23,000 or so clones, around 80% of which appear only once. With respect to this clone: Its specificity is unknown.

Looked up from germline, CDR1 is LGHNA and CDR2 is YSLEER. CDR3 length: 18 amino acids. The V and J ends lost 0 bases and 2 bases respectively, with 19 bases between them. Study-wide results and caveats: The study found that diversity rose after ART but stayed below transplant donor controls. Absence of data on ART adherence, viral resistance or therapy changes was noted. Whichever time point was examined, clones expanded before ART dominated the repertoire. Narrower CDR3 length ranges marked HIV repertoires relative to controls.

V is TRBV4-3 and J is TRBJ1-2, with D tentatively TRBD1 (5 bases). The specimen comprised unsorted PBMCs, sampled 0.1 years before starting antiretroviral therapy. The origin of this receptor is a man younger than 30 with HIV. The CDR3 DNA follows: TGCGCCAGCAGCCAAGAAGTTGGCGGGGCCAGCGGAAACTATGGCTACACCTTC. It is translated as CASSQEVGGASGNYGYTF.